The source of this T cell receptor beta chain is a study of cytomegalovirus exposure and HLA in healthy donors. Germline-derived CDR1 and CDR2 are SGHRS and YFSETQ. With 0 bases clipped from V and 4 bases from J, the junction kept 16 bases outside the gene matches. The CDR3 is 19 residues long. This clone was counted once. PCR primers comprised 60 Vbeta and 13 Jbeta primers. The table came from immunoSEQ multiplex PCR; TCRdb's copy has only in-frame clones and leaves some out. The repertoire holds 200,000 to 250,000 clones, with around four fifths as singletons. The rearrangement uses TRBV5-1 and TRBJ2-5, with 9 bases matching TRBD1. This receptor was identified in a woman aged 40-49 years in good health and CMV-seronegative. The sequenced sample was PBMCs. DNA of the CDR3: TGCGCCAGCAGCTTGGTAACAGGGGGCGGAAAATTGGTCAGAGAGACCCAGTACTTC. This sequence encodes CASSLVTGGGKLVRETQYF.